This T cell receptor beta chain was obtained from a study of T cell clones after liver transplantation. On the study more broadly: Immunosuppression withdrawal was tried within 2 years after liver transplantation in this trial. Patients counted as tolerant after at least one year off all immunosuppression, enzymes not exceeding twice normal.

Libraries were prepared by immunoSEQ multiplex PCR; TCRdb keeps only in-frame clonotypes and omits some of them. The repertoire includes nearly 55,000 clones, roughly 80% of them detected once, and 8% to 9.5% sits in the top ten. This CDR3 spans 13 amino acids. The germline V and J ends were trimmed by 3 bases and 7 bases, with 11 bases remaining between them. Germline V gene lookup returns CDR1 SGHKS and CDR2 YYEKEE (reference sequence). This clone has more than one count but fewer than ten. The V gene is TRBV5-5, the J gene TRBJ2-1; D perhaps matches TRBD2 (6 bases). The TCR originated in a human donor who received a liver transplant. The sequences come from CD4+ T cells from blood, collected before liver transplant. The DNA of the CDR3 is TGTGCCAGCAGCTGGGACGCGGGGAATGAGCAGTTCTTC. It yields the protein CASSWDAGNEQFF.